Below, one T cell receptor (beta chain) is given with its context. Antigen: not known. These data belong to a study of beta chain features in type 1 diabetes. About the study: Patients were similar to healthy donors in age and gender (as well as in cell yields).

Broader study findings: Type 1 diabetes patients had TCRB CDR3s that were shorter (moderately but significantly so) in all four CD4+ subsets. High-TCR-expressing cells could be over-represented by cDNA sequencing.

This CDR3 contains 17 residues. The germline V gene has CDR1 MGHRA and CDR2 YSYEKL. V shed 0 bases and J shed 5 bases, with 19 bases lying between them. Expressed TCRB transcripts were sequenced because the entire RNA isolate underwent reverse transcription. Some clones are missing from TCRdb's copy, which holds only in-frame ones; the method was immunoSEQ multiplex PCR. The sample carries about 26,000 clones, about 52% recorded once. The J gene is TRBJ1-1, the V gene TRBV4-1; no firm D call. The clonotype originates from a man aged 25 to 40 with type 1 diabetes. Specimen: stem cell memory CD4+ T cells from blood. The CDR3, as DNA: TGCGCCAGCAGCCAAGAATCGGGCGGCGCGGGTCTGACTGAAGCTTTCTTT. This translates into CASSQESGGAGLTEAFF.